This T cell receptor beta chain was profiled in a study of blood T cell repertoires in COVID-19. Study-wide context: The analysed material was cDNA or gDNA that came from T cells, B-cell-depleted T cells, or PBMCs.

Authors' methods: Reference gene primer amplification in the assay estimated nucleated cell counts. Produced via immunoSEQ multiplex PCR; TCRdb's table is partial and in-frame only. V and J calls and clone size follow that table, whereas D and trimming were derived from the DNA. Counted here are about 31,000 clones, 89% occurring once; the ten biggest clones make up more than 0.45%. Deletions cut 1 base from V and 1 base from J, with 10 bases between. This CDR3 is 15 amino acids long. CDR1 and CDR2 (germline): MDHEN, SYDVKM. J is TRBJ1-1 and V is TRBV28, with D tentatively TRBD1 (5 bases). Sample: peripheral blood. This sequence originates from a woman aged 40 to 55 with active or convalescent COVID-19. The CDR3 reads CASSLYQGKNTEAFF. The CDR3 nucleotides are TGTGCCAGCAGTTTATACCAGGGAAAGAACACTGAAGCTTTCTTT.